This TCR beta chain emerged from a study of shared clonotypes between healthy human individuals. Some clones are missing from TCRdb's copy, which holds only in-frame ones; the method was immunoSEQ multiplex PCR. The table shows roughly 500,000 clones, with about 96% occurring only once. The study, taken as a whole, reports: Across subsets, estimated richness was generally greater for naive than for memory populations.

V was clipped by 4 bases and J by 1 base; unmatched bases: 4. CDR1 and CDR2 from the germline V gene are SGHRS and YFSETQ. The CDR3 has 16 amino acids. Into CD45RA+ naive and CD45RA-negative memory subsets, the CD4+ cells were split. Points on this clone: The antigen is not known.

The source material was naive CD4+ T cells sorted from blood. Regarding subset: CD45RA+ positively selected. The source of this sequence is a woman in her twenties or thirties in good health. The chain has TRBV5-1 and TRBJ2-1; 11 positions agree with TRBD2. The CDR3 DNA reads as TGCGCCAGCAGCGAGGGACTAGCGGAGTCCTACAATGAGCAGTTCTTC. Protein: CASSEGLAESYNEQFF.